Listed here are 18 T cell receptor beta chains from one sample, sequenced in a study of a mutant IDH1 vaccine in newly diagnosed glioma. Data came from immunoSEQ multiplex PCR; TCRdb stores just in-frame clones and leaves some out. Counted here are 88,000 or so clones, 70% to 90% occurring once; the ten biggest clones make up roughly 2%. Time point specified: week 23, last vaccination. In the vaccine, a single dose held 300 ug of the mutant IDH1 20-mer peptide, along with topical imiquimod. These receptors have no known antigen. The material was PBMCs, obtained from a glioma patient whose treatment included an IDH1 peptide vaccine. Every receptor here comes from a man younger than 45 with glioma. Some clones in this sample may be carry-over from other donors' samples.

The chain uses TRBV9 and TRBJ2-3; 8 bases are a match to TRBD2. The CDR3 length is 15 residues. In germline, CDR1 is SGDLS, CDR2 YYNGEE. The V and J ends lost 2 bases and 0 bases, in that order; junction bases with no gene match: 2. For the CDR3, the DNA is TGTGCCAGCAGCGTCTTAGCGGGAAGCACAGATACGCAGTATTTT. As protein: CASSVLAGSTDTQYF.

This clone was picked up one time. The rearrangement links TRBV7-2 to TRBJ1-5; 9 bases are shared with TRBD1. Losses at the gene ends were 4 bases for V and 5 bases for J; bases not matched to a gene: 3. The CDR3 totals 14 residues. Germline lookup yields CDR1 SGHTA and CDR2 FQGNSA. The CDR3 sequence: CASSYRTGDQPQHF. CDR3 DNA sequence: TGTGCCAGCAGCTACAGGACAGGGGATCAGCCCCAGCATTTT.

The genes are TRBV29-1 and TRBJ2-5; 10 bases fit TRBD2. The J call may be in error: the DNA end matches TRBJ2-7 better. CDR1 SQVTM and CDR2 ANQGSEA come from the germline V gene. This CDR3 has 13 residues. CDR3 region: CSVSPSGSDEQYF. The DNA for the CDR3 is TGCAGCGTGTCCCCTAGCGGGAGTGACGAGCAGTACTTC.

CDR3 nucleotide sequence: TGTGCCAGCAGTGAATTAGGCGGGAGAGGAGATACGCAGTATTTT. Translated: CASSELGGRGDTQYF. The chain is built from TRBV6-1 and TRBJ2-3; 7 nucleotides align to TRBD2. After removal of 2 bases from V and 5 bases from J, the junction contained 7 bases not matched to a gene. Germline CDR1 is MNHNS and CDR2 is SASEGT. The CDR3 sequence is 15 residues long.

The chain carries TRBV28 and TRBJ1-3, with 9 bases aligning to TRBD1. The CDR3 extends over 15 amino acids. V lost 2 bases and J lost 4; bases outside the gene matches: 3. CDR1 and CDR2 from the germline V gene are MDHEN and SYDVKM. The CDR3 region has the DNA TGTGCCAGCAGTTTAGGGGACAGGGTCGGAAACACCATATATTTT. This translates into CASSLGDRVGNTIYF.

The CDR3 region is CAWSDGIRNEKLFF. CDR3 DNA sequence: TGTGCCTGGAGTGACGGGATTCGTAATGAAAAACTGTTTTTT. The V call is TRBV30, the J call TRBJ1-4; D is ambiguous. Germline CDR1 and CDR2: GTSNPN and SVGIG (reference sequence). Trimming took off 1 base at V and 4 bases at J, with 10 bases between the two ends. The CDR3 length is 14 residues.

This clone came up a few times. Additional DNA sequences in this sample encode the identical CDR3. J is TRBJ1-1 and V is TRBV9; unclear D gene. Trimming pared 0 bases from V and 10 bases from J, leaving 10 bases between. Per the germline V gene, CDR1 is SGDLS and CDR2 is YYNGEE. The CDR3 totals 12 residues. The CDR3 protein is CASSVEGRRAFF. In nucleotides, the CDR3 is TGTGCCAGCAGCGTAGAAGGGCGGAGAGCTTTCTTT.

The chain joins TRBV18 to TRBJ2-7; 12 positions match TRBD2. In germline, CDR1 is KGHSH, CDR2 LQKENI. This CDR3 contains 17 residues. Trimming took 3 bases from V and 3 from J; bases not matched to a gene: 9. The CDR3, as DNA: TGTGCCAGCTCACCGCCGGGACTAGCGGGCTTACACTACGAGCAGTACTTC. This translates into CASSPPGLAGLHYEQYF.

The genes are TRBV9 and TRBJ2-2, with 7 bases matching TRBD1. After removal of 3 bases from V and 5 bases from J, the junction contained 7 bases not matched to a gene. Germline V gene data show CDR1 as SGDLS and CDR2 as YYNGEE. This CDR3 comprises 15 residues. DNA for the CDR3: TGTGCCAGCAGCGCCACGGACAGGCCAACCGGGGAGCTGTTTTTT. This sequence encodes CASSATDRPTGELFF.

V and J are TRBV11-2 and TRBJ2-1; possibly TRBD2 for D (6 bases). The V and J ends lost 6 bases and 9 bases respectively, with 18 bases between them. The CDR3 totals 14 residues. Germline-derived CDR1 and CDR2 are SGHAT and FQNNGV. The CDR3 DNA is TGTGCCAGCAGGTCCCCGAACGGGAGAACTGAGCAGTTCTTC. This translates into CASRSPNGRTEQFF.

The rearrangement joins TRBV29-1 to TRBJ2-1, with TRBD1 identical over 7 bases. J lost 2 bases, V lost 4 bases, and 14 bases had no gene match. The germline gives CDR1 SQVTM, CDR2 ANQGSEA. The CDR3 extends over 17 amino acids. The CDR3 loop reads CSVAGDRRPLPYNEQFF. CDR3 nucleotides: TGCAGCGTTGCAGGGGACAGAAGACCCCTTCCCTACAATGAGCAGTTCTTC.

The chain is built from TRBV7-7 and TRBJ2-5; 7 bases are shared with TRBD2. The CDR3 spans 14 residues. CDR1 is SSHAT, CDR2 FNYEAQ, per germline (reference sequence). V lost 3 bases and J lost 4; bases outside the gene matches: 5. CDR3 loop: CASSLGGSGETQYF. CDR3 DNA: TGTGCCAGCAGCTTGGGCGGGAGTGGAGAGACCCAGTACTTC.

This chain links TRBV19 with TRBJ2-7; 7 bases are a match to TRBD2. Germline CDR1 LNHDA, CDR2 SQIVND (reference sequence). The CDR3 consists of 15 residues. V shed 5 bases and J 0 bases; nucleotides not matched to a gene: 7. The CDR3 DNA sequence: TGTGCCAGTAGTGACCAAGCGGGAAGCTCCTACGAGCAGTACTTC. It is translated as CASSDQAGSSYEQYF.

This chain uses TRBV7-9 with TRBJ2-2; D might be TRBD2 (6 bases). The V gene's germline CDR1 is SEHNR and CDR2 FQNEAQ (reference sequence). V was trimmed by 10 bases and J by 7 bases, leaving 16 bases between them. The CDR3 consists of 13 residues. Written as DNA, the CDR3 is TGTGCCATGCTCGCGGGAAGATACGGGGAGCTGTTTTTT. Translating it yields CAMLAGRYGELFF.

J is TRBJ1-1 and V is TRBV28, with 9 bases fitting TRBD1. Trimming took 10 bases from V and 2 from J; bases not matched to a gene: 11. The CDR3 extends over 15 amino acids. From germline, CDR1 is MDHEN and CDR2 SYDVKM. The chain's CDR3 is CAILNPGQGNTEAFF. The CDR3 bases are TGTGCCATCCTAAATCCGGGACAGGGAAACACTGAAGCTTTCTTT.

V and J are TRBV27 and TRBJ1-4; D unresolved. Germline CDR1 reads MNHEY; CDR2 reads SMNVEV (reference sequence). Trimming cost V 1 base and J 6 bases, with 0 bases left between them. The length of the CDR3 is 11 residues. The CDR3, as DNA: TGTGCCAGCAGTTTATATGAAAAACTGTTTTTT. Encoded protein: CASSLYEKLFF.

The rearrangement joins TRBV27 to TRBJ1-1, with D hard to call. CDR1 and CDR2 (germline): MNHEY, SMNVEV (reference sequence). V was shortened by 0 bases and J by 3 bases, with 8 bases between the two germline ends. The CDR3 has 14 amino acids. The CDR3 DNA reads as TGTGCCAGCAGTTTATCGAAGGTGCACACTGAAGCTTTCTTT. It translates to CASSLSKVHTEAFF.

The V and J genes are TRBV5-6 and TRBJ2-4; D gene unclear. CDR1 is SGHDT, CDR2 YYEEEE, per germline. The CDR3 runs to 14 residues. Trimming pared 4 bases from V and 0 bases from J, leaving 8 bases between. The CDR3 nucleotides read TGTGCCAGCAGCAACCCCCTAGCCAAAAACATTCAGTACTTC. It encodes CASSNPLAKNIQYF. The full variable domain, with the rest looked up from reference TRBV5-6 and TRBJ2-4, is DAGVTQSPTHLIKTRGQQVTLRCSPKSGHDTVSWYQQALGQGPQFIFQYYEEEERQRGNFPDRFSGHQFPNYSSELNVNALLLGDSALYLCASSNPLAKNIQYFGAGTRLSVL.